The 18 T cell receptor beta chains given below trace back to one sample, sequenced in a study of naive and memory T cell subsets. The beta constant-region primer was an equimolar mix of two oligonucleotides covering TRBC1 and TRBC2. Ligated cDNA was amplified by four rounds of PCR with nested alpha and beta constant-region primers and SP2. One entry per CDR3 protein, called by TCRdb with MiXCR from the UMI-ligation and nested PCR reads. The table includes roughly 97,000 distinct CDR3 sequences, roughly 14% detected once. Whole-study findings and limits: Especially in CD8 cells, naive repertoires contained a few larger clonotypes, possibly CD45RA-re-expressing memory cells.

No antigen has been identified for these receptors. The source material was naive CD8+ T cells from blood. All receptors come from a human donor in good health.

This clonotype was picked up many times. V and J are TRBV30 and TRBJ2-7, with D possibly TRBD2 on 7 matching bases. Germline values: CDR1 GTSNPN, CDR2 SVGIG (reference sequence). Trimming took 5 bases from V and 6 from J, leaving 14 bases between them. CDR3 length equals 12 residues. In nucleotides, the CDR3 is TGTGCCTGGTCGAGAGGGGGGGTCGAGCAGTACTTC. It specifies CAWSRGGVEQYF.

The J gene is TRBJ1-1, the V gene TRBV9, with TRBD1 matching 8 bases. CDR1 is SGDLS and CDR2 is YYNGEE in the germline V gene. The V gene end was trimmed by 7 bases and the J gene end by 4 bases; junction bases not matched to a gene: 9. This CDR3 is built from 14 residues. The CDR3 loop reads CASRGTGGSTEAFF. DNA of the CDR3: TGTGCCAGCCGGGGGACAGGTGGTTCCACTGAAGCTTTCTTT.

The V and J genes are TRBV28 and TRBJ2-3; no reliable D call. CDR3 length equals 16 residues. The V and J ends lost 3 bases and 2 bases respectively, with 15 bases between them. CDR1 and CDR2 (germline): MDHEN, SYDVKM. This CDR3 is CASSFPQLSFTDTQYF. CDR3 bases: TGTGCCAGCAGTTTCCCACAGCTGAGCTTCACAGATACGCAGTATTTT.

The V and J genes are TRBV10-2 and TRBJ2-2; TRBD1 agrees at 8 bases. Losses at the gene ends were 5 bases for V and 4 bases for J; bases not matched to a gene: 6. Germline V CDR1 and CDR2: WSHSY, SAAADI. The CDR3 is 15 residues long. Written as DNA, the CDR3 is TGCGCCAGCAGTACCCGGACAGGGAGCACCGGGGAGCTGTTTTTT. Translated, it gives CASSTRTGSTGELFF.

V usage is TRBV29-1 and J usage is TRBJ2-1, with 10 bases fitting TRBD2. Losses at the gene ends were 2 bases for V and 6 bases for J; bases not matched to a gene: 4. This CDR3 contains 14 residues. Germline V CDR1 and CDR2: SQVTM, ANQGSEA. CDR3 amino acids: CSVELSGGPNEQFF. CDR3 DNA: TGCAGCGTTGAACTTAGCGGGGGGCCCAATGAGCAGTTCTTC.

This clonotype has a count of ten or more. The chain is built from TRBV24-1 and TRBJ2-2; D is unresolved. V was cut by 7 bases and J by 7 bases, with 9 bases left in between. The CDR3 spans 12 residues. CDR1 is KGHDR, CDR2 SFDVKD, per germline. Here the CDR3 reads CATRPGNGELFF. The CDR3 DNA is TGTGCCACCAGACCCGGTAACGGGGAGCTGTTTTTT.

DNA of the CDR3: TGCAGCGCCACCCCCCATGCGGACAGGGTGTCAAATGAGCAGTTCTTC. Translating it yields CSATPHADRVSNEQFF. V usage is TRBV29-1 and J usage is TRBJ2-1, with TRBD1 matching 8 bases. The CDR3 loop spans 16 amino acids. Per germline, CDR1 SQVTM and CDR2 ANQGSEA. Trimming cost V 7 bases and J 7 bases; bases outside gene matches: 18.

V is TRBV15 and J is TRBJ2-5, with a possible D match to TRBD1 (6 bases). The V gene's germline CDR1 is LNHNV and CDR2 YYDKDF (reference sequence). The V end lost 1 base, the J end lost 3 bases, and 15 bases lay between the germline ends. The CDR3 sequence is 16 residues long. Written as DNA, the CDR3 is TGTGCCACCAGCAGAGTTCAGGGGCGCTTAGAAGAGACCCAGTACTTC. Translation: CATSRVQGRLEETQYF.

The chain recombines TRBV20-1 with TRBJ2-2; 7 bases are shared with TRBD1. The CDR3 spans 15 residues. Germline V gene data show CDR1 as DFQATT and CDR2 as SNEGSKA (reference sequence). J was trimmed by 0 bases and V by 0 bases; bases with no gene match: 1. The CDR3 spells CSAREGTANTGELFF. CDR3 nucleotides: TGCAGTGCTAGAGAAGGGACAGCGAACACCGGGGAGCTGTTTTTT.

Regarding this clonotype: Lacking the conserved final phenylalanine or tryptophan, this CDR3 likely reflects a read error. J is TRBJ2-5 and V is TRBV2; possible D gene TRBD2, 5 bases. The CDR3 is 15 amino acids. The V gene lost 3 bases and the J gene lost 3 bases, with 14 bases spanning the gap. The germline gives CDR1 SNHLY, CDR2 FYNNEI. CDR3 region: CASSERRGKEETQYL. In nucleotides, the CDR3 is TGTGCCAGCAGTGAGCGTCGGGGAAAGGAAGAGACCCAGTACTTA.

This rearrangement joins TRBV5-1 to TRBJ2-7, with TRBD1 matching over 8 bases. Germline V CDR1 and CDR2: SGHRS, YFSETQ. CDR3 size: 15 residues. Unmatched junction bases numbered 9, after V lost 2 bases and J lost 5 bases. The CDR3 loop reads CASSLTWTGLHEQYF. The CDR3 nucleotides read TGCGCCAGCAGCTTAACCTGGACAGGGCTCCACGAGCAGTACTTC.

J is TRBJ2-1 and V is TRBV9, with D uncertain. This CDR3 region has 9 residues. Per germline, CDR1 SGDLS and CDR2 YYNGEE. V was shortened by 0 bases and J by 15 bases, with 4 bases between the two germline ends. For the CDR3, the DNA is TGTGCCAGCAGCGTAGCTGGGTTCTTC. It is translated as CASSVAGFF.

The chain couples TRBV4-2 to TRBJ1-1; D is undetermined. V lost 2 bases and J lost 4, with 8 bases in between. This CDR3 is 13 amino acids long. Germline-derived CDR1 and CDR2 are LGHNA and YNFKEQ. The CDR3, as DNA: TGTGCCAGCAGCCAATTTAGGGCCACTGAAGCTTTCTTT. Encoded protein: CASSQFRATEAFF.

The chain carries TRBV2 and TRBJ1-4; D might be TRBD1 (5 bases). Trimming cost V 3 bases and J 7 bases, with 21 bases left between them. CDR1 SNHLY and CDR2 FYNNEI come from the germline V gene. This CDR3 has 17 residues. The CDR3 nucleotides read TGTGCCAGCAGTGACGAGGGACGGGCTAAGAACTCTGAAAAACTGTTTTTT. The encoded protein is CASSDEGRAKNSEKLFF.

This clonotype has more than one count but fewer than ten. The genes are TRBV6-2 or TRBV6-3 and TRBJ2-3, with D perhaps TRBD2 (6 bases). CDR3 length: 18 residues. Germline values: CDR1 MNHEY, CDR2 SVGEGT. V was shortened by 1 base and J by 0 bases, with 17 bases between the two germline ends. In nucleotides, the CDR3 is TGTGCCAGCAGTTACTTCCCTCCCCGGGGGTCTAGCACAGATACGCAGTATTTT. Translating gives CASSYFPPRGSSTDTQYF.

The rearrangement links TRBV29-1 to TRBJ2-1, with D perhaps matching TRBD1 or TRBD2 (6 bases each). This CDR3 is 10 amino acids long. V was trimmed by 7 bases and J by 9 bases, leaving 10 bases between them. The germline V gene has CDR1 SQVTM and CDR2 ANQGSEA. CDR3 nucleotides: TGCAGCGGGGGGGCAGGTGAGCAGTTCTTC. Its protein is CSGGAGEQFF.

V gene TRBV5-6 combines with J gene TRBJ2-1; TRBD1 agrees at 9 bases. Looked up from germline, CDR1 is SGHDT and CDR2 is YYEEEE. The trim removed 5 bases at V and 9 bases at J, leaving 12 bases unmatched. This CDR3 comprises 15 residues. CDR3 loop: CASRGPGQGRGEQFF. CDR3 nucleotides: TGTGCCAGCAGAGGACCGGGACAGGGAAGAGGTGAGCAGTTCTTC.

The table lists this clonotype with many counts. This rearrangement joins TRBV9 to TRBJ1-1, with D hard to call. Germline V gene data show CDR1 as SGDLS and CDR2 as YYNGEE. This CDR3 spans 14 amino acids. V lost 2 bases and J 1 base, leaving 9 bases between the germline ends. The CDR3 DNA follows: TGTGCCAGCAGCGTTGGGAATCAGAACACTGAAGCTTTCTTT. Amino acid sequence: CASSVGNQNTEAFF. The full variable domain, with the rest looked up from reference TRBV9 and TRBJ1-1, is DSGVTQTPKHLITATGQRVTLRCSPRSGDLSVYWYQQSLDQGLQFLIQYYNGEERAKGNILERFSAQQFPDLHSELNLSSLELGDSALYFCASSVGNQNTEAFFGQGTRLTVV.